This TCR beta chain was identified in a study of T cell changes during pregnancy in multiple sclerosis. This CDR3 region has 13 residues. Trimming took off 5 bases at V and 1 base at J, with 8 bases between the two ends. From germline, CDR1 is MRHNA and CDR2 SNTAGT. Sequencing used immunoSEQ multiplex PCR; TCRdb keeps in-frame clones, though not all of them. This sample carries tens of thousands of clones, 85% to 95% of them seen once, and the ten largest clones take roughly 0.99%. The sample consisted of CD4+ T cells from peripheral blood mononuclear cells, taken in the second trimester of pregnancy. The chain couples TRBV6-4 to TRBJ2-5, with TRBD2 as a possible D gene (6 bases). The receptor comes from a female donor in good health, enrolled as a control in a pregnancy study. This CDR3 is CASSLTSQETQYF. The CDR3 nucleotides are TGTGCCAGCAGTCTGACTAGCCAAGAGACCCAGTACTTC.